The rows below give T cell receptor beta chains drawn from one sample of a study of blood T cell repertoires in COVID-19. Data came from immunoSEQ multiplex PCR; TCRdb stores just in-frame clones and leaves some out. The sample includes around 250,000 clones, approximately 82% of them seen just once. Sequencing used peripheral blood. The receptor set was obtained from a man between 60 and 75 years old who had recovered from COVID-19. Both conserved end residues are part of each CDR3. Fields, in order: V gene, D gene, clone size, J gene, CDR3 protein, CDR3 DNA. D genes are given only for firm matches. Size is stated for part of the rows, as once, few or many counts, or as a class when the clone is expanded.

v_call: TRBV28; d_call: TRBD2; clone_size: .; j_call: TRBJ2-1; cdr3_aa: CASSDGLAQSSYNEQFF; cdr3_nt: TGTGCCAGCAGTGATGGACTAGCGCAAAGCTCCTACAATGAGCAGTTCTTC
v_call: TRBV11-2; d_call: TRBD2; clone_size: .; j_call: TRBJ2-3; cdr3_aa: CASSRWTSSTDTQYF; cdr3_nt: TGTGCCAGCAGCAGATGGACTAGTAGCACAGATACGCAGTATTTT
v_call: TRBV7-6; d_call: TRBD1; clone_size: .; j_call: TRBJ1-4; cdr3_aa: CASSKNRGGNEKLFF; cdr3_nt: TGTGCCAGCAGCAAAAACAGGGGGGGTAATGAAAAACTGTTTTTT
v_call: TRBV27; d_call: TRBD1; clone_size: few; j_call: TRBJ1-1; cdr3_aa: CASTRDRSMNTEAFF; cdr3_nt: TGTGCCAGCACCCGGGACAGATCCATGAACACTGAAGCTTTCTTT
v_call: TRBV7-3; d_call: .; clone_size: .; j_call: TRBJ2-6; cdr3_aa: CASSPGDSGANVLTF; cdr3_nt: TGTGCCAGCAGCCCGGGTGACTCTGGGGCCAACGTCCTGACTTTC
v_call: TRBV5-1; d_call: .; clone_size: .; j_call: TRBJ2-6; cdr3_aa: CASSKISGANVLTF; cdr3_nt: TGCGCCAGCAGTAAAATATCTGGGGCCAACGTCCTGACTTTC
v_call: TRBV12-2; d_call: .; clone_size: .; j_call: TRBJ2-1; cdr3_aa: CASRPGTSGYNEQFF; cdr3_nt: TGTGCAAGTCGTCCGGGGACTAGCGGTTACAATGAGCAGTTCTTC
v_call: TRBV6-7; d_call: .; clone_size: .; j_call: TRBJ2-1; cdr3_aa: CASSLRLVWIVPSSYNEQFF; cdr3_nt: TGTGCCAGCAGTCTCCGACTAGTTTGGATCGTGCCCAGCTCCTACAATGAGCAGTTCTTC
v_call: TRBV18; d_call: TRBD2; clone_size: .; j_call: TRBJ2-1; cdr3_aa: CASSPLMRLAPSSYNEQFF; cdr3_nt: TGTGCCAGCTCACCACTCATGCGACTAGCGCCGAGCTCCTACAATGAGCAGTTCTTC
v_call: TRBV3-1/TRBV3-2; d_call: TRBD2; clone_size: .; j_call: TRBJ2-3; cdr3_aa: CASRSGGWTDTQYF; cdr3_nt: TGTGCCAGCAGGAGCGGGGGGTGGACAGATACGCAGTATTTT
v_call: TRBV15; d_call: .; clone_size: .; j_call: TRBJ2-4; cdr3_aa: CATSSDREGGIQYF; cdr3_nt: TGTGCCACCAGTTCGGACAGGGAGGGTGGCATTCAGTACTTC
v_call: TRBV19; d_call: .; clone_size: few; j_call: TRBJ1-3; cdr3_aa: CASSIRDSRSGNTIYF; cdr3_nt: TGTGCCAGTAGTATACGGGACTCCCGCTCTGGAAACACCATATATTTT